These 11 T cell receptor beta chains originate from one sample sequenced in a study of graft-versus-host responses after intestinal transplantation. TCRdb's copy holds only in-frame clones and misses some; the assay was immunoSEQ multiplex PCR. The sample contains roughly 20,000 clones, around 39% of which appear only once. This specimen consisted of alloreactive CD4+ T cells from a mixed lymphocyte reaction culture, obtained before intestinal transplant. Subset denoted: CFSE-low proliferating T cells sorted from roughly six-day pre-transplant mixed lymphocyte reaction (GvH or HvG direction). These receptor sequences come from a human patient who received an intestinal transplant.

For this clone: One end of the junction is discordant with germline, which a read error may explain. The sample holds other DNA sequences that translate to the same CDR3. The rearrangement uses TRBV9 and TRBJ1-1; D is perhaps TRBD1 (5 bases). The V gene's germline CDR1 is SGDLS and CDR2 YYNGEE. CDR3 length equals 14 residues. For the CDR3, the DNA is TGTGCCAGTAGCGTAGCTGGGGGGAACACTGAAGCTTTCTTT. Amino acids: CASSVAGGNTEAFF.

The CDR3 protein is CAWSTGVYQPQHF. CDR3 DNA: TGTGCCTGGAGCACAGGGGTGTATCAGCCCCAGCATTTT. This chain connects TRBV30 to TRBJ1-5; 7 bases are a match to TRBD1. With 3 bases clipped from V and 5 bases from J, the junction kept 4 bases outside the gene matches. The CDR3 runs 13 residues. The V gene's germline CDR1 is GTSNPN and CDR2 SVGIG (reference sequence).

In its sample, this clone was seen a few times. J is TRBJ2-3 and V is TRBV10-3; D tentatively fits TRBD1 or TRBD2 (5 bases each). Trimming pared 4 bases from V and 2 bases from J, leaving 16 bases between. Germline V gene data show CDR1 as ENHRY and CDR2 as SYGVKD. This CDR3 comprises 16 residues. CDR3: CAISGRQGRITDTQYF. CDR3 in DNA: TGTGCCATCAGTGGTCGCCAGGGACGGATCACAGATACGCAGTATTTT.

The rearrangement uses TRBV5-1 and TRBJ1-5; D gene unclear. Germline assignment: CDR1 SGHRS and CDR2 YFSETQ. V dropped 0 bases and J dropped 7 bases, with 8 bases sitting between them. The CDR3 runs to 13 residues. CDR3 nucleotides: TGCGCCAGCAGCTTGGGGTTTGGGCAGCCCCAGCATTTT. It codes for CASSLGFGQPQHF.

This clone was counted only a few times. The rearrangement links TRBV5-4 to TRBJ2-3; no clear D gene. Germline assignment: CDR1 SGHNT and CDR2 YYREEE (reference sequence). The CDR3 contains 15 residues. V lost 0 bases and J 4 bases, leaving 12 bases between the germline ends. CDR3 sequence reads: CASSLAGRSPDTQYF. CDR3 nucleotides: TGTGCCAGCAGCTTGGCTGGACGGTCCCCAGATACGCAGTATTTT.

The chain joins TRBV11-2 to TRBJ2-2, with TRBD1 matching 10 bases. Germline V gene sequence: CDR1 SGHAT, CDR2 FQNNGV. CDR3 length equals 15 residues. V shed 5 bases and J 7 bases; nucleotides not matched to a gene: 7. CDR3 residues: CASSPGTGVFGELFF. The CDR3 region has the DNA TGTGCCAGCAGCCCAGGGACAGGGGTATTCGGGGAGCTGTTTTTT.

This clone was detected a few times. V and J are TRBV7-8 and TRBJ1-3; no clear D gene. The CDR3 extends over 16 amino acids. Trimming removed 0 bases at V and 4 bases at J, with 13 bases between. CDR1 and CDR2 (germline): SGHVS, FQNEAQ. The CDR3, as DNA: TGTGCCAGCAGCTTAGCTACCATTCCCTGGGGAAACACCATATATTTT. As protein: CASSLATIPWGNTIYF.

This clone was found a few times. In nucleotides, the CDR3 is TGTGCCAGCAGCTTAGTAGGAATGTATGGCTACACCTTC. It codes for CASSLVGMYGYTF. The chain recombines TRBV7-9 with TRBJ1-2; D is uncertain. V was pared by 1 base and J by 5 bases, with 8 bases between. The CDR3 consists of 13 residues. CDR1 is SEHNR and CDR2 is FQNEAQ in the germline V gene (reference sequence).

This clone showed up just a few times. The chain is built from TRBV19 and TRBJ1-5; 9 bases agree with TRBD1. The CDR3 runs to 18 residues. Germline V CDR1 and CDR2: LNHDA, SQIVND (reference sequence). V shed 5 bases and J 0 bases; nucleotides not matched to a gene: 11. For the CDR3, the DNA is TGTGCCAGTAGTTTAACAGGACAGGGGACATTTAGCAATCAGCCCCAGCATTTT. Residues: CASSLTGQGTFSNQPQHF.

This clone came up a few times. The rearrangement joins TRBV13 to TRBJ1-2; 7 bases are shared with TRBD1. The trim removed 8 bases at V and 2 bases at J, leaving 5 bases unmatched. This CDR3 is built from 13 residues. Germline lookup yields CDR1 PRHDT and CDR2 FYEKMQ (reference sequence). The CDR3 protein is CASGTTGNYGYTF. The CDR3 DNA reads as TGTGCCAGCGGAACGACAGGGAACTATGGCTACACCTTC.

This clone was counted a few times. The J gene is TRBJ1-2, the V gene TRBV19, with 9 nucleotides matching TRBD1. The CDR3 runs 15 residues. The germline CDR1 and CDR2 sequences are LNHDA and SQIVND (reference sequence). V was clipped by 5 bases and J by 5 bases; unmatched bases: 9. In DNA form, the CDR3 reads TGTGCCAGTAGTCTAACGGGACAGGGCCTATATGGCTACACCTTC. It translates to CASSLTGQGLYGYTF.